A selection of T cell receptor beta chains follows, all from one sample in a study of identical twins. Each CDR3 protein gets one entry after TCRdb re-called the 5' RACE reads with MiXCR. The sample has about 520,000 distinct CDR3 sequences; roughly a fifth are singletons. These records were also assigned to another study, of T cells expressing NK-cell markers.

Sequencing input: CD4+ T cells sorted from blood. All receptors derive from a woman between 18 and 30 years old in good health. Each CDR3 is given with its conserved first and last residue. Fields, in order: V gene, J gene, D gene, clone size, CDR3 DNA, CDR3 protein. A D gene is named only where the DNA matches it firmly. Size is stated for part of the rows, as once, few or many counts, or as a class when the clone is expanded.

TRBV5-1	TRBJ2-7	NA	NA	TGCGCCAGCAGCTTGGGTGGGACGCAATACGAGCAGTACTTC	CASSLGGTQYEQYF
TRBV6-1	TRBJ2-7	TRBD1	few	TGTGCCAGCAGTCGTCAGACAGGGGGTTACGAGCAGTACTTC	CASSRQTGGYEQYF
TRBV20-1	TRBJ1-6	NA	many	TGCAGTCCAATACAGGGTCAGGATTCACCCCTCCACTTT	CSPIQGQDSPLHF
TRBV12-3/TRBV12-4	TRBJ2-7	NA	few	TGTGCCAGCAGTTTTTTAGGGGGTTCCGCCTACGAGCAGTACTTC	CASSFLGGSAYEQYF
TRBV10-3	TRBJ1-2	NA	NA	TGTGCCATCAGTGAGTGGGTAACCTATGGCTACACCTTC	CAISEWVTYGYTF
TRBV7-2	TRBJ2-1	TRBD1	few	TGTGCCAGCAGCTTCGGACAGGGGTTTGGGAATGAGCAGTTCTTC	CASSFGQGFGNEQFF
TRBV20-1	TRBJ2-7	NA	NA	TGCAGTGCTAGGACACCTACCACCTACGAGCAGTACTTC	CSARTPTTYEQYF
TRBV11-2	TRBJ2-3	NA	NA	TGTGCCAGCCGATACGGGGCTGAAGATACGCAGTATTTT	CASRYGAEDTQYF
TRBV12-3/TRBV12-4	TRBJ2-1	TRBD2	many	TGTGCCAGCGGTAGCGGGAGGTACAATGAGCAGTTCTTC	CASGSGRYNEQFF
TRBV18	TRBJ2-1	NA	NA	TGTGCCAGCTCACCTCAACTGGACAACAATGAGCAGTTCTTC	CASSPQLDNNEQFF
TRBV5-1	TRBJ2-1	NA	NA	TGCGCCAGCAGACGGGGACCACCCAATGAGCAGTTCTTC	CASRRGPPNEQFF
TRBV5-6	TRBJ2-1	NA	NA	TGTGCCAGCAGCCTTACCGGGGCCTACAATGAGCAGTTCTTC	CASSLTGAYNEQFF
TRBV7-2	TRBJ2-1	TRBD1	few	TGTGCCAGCAGCGCGGACAGGGACTACAATGAGCAGTTCTTC	CASSADRDYNEQFF
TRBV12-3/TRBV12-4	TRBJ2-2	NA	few	TGTGCCAGCAGTCCCGTGTTTTCCGGGGAGCTGTTTTTT	CASSPVFSGELFF